These 29 T cell receptor beta chains were sequenced from one sample in a study of T cell clonality in common variable immunodeficiency. Which antigens these TCRs recognize remains unknown. Assay used: immunoSEQ multiplex PCR; TCRdb lists only in-frame clones, some missing. The record shows just under 20,000 clones for this sample, with no singletons present. Study-level points and caveats: In common variable immunodeficiency, TCR beta chains reportedly carried fewer deletions and N-nucleotide insertions.

Sequencing used peripheral blood mononuclear cells. All receptors come from a human donor with common variable immunodeficiency.

This clone was detected many times. The missing CDR3 end, 3 residues past where the read stops, is filled in from the germline J gene. The chain links TRBV18 to TRBJ2-7, with 9 bases identical to TRBD2. The CDR3 consists of 14 residues. Germline-derived CDR1 and CDR2 are KGHSH and LQKENI. V was clipped by 3 bases and J by 4 bases; unmatched bases: 4. The CDR3 is CASSPPGLAYEQYF. The sequenced part of the CDR3 DNA is TGTGCCAGCTCACCTCCGGGACTAGCTTACGAG.

This clone was seen at least ten times. This chain's CDR3 is CASSESQGILEQYF. The covered CDR3 bases are TGTGCCAGCAGTGAGTCTCAGGGGATCCTCGAG. J is TRBJ2-7 and V is TRBV2; D might be TRBD1 (6 bases). The read comes to an end 3 residues before the CDR3 does, leaving the germline J gene to fill in the end. This CDR3 has 14 amino acids. Trimming left V 3 bases short and J 6 bases short, with 15 bases between. CDR1 is SNHLY and CDR2 is FYNNEI in the germline V gene.

This clone was detected ten times or more. Sequencing ends 3 residues short of the CDR3 end; the germline J gene provides the rest. The chain has TRBV18 and TRBJ2-7, with TRBD2 matching over 8 bases. J lost 0 bases, V lost 2 bases, and 9 bases had no gene match. The CDR3 has 17 amino acids. Germline V gene data show CDR1 as KGHSH and CDR2 as LQKENI. The CDR3 loop reads CASSPSGPGGGSYEQYF. Incomplete CDR3 DNA: TGTGCCAGCTCACCATCGGGACCGGGAGGGGGCTCCTACGAG.

This clone was counted a few times. The sequence runs out 3 residues before the end of the CDR3; the remainder is reconstructed from the germline J gene. The chain employs TRBV19 and TRBJ2-3; 9 bases match TRBD2. Germline trimming cut 6 bases from V and 0 bases from J; bases unmatched to any gene: 7. Germline V gene sequence: CDR1 LNHDA, CDR2 SQIVND (reference sequence). The CDR3 totals 16 residues. Partial CDR3 DNA: TGTGCCAGTAGCCGGGGACTAGCAGATAGCACAGATACG. Its protein product is CASSRGLADSTDT. The CDR3 reads in full as CASSRGLADSTDTQYF.

This clone was recorded at least ten times. The DNA ends 3 residues before the CDR3 does, and the rest of the CDR3 is filled in from the germline J gene. The V call is TRBV29-1, the J call TRBJ1-4, with a possible D match to TRBD1 (5 bases). Trimming left V 4 bases short and J 8 bases short, with 8 bases between. The CDR3 length is 11 residues. Germline V lookup: CDR1 SQVTM, CDR2 ANQGSEA. This CDR3 reads CSVARGEKLFF. The DNA read from the CDR3 is TGCAGCGTTGCCCGGGGGGAAAAA.

In this sample, this clone turned up a few times. The CDR3 here is CASSLVTGAGEKLFF. The sequenced CDR3 bases are TGTGCCAGCAGCTTAGTGACAGGGGCTGGTGAAAAG. V usage is TRBV7-2 and J usage is TRBJ2-2; 8 positions agree with TRBD1. The read ends 3 residues shy of where the CDR3 ends; the end is completed using the germline J gene. The CDR3 consists of 15 residues. CDR1 and CDR2 (germline): SGHTA, FQGNSA.

With respect to this clone: The read ends 3 residues before the CDR3 terminus; that terminus is restored from the germline J gene. V and J are TRBV11-2 and TRBJ2-7; D remains ambiguous. Germline V CDR1 and CDR2: SGHAT, FQNNGV. V dropped 5 bases and J dropped 3 bases, with 8 bases sitting between them. The CDR3 spans 12 residues. The CDR3: CASSNQYYEQYF. The covered CDR3 bases are TGTGCCAGCAGCAACCAGTACTACGAG. Based on the CDR3 plus reference TRBV11-2 and TRBJ2-7, the full variable domain is EAGVAQSPRYKIIEKRQSVAFWCNPISGHATLYWYQQILGQGPKLLIQFQNNGVVDDSQLPKDRFSAERLKGVDSTLKIQPAKLEDSAVYLCASSNQYYEQYFGPGTRLTVT.

This clone was observed many times. The read gets to within 3 residues of the CDR3 end, and the germline J gene fills in the rest. The chain carries TRBV18 and TRBJ2-5; 12 nucleotides align to TRBD2. J lost 4 bases, V lost 3 bases, and 6 bases had no gene match. The germline gives CDR1 KGHSH, CDR2 LQKENI. The CDR3 spans 16 residues. The covered CDR3 bases are TGTGCCAGCTCACCCTATAAGACTAGCGGGAGAGAGACC. Its translation is CASSPYKTSGRET. Given in full, the CDR3 is CASSPYKTSGRETQYF.

This clone is medium-sized by share. The read ends 3 residues early relative to the CDR3; the germline J gene fills the gap. The chain combines TRBV5-1 with TRBJ2-2; D unclear. The V end was cut by 0 bases, the J end by 1 base, with 7 bases between. The CDR3 spans 15 residues. The V gene's germline CDR1 is SGHRS and CDR2 YFSETQ. The CDR3 protein is CASSLAQGNTGELFF. CDR3 DNA, as far as it was read: TGCGCCAGCAGCTTGGCCCAAGGGAACACCGGGGAG.

Many counts were recorded for this clone. An end of the junction differs from the germline gene, which may be a read error. The CDR3 goes on 3 residues after the read ends, and that part is filled in from the germline J gene. V usage is TRBV29-1 and J usage is TRBJ2-3, with D possibly being TRBD2 (5 bases). The CDR3 length is 12 residues. The germline V gene encodes CDR1 SQVTM and CDR2 ANQGSEA. The CDR3 bases that were read are TGCAGCATTGAGAGGGGCACAGATACG. Encoded protein: CSIERGTDT. The complete CDR3 sequence is CSIERGTDTQYF.

This clone has at least ten counts. CDR3 region: CSASRTSGGSYEQYF. The sequenced CDR3 bases are TGCAGTGCTAGCCGGACTAGCGGGGGTTCCTACGAG. V is TRBV20-1 and J is TRBJ2-7; 13 nucleotides agree with TRBD2. The CDR3 extends 3 residues past the end of the read, so its final part is completed from the germline J gene. The germline CDR1 and CDR2 sequences are DFQATT and SNEGSKA (reference sequence). The CDR3 sequence is 15 residues long. With 3 bases clipped from V and 1 base from J, the junction kept 3 bases outside the gene matches.

The sample holds many counts of this clone. The sequenced CDR3 bases are TGCAGCGTTGACAGGGGCGGC. It specifies CSVDRGG. The complete CDR3 protein is CSVDRGGYTF. The rearrangement joins TRBV29-1 to TRBJ1-2; a weak D match, TRBD1 (6 bases). The read stops 3 residues short of the end of the CDR3; the missing end is completed from the germline J gene. There are 10 residues in the CDR3. Per germline, CDR1 SQVTM and CDR2 ANQGSEA.

This clone was counted at least ten times. Coverage ceases 3 residues before the CDR3 finishes, and the germline J gene fills in the end. The gene calls are TRBV29-1 and TRBJ1-2; the match to TRBD1 covers 7 bases. The germline V gene has CDR1 SQVTM and CDR2 ANQGSEA. The CDR3 sequence is 15 residues long. Partial CDR3 DNA: TGCAGCGTTGAGCTCCGGGACAGCAAAGAAGTCGGC. Translating gives CSVELRDSKEVG. The CDR3 in its entirety is CSVELRDSKEVGYTF.

There are many counts of this clone. The read terminates 3 residues ahead of where the CDR3 ends, so the germline J gene completes it. V and J are TRBV7-9 and TRBJ1-1, with TRBD1 matching 8 bases. From germline, CDR1 is SEHNR and CDR2 FQNEAQ (reference sequence). J was trimmed by 6 bases and V by 5 bases; bases with no gene match: 11. CDR3 length: 15 amino acids. Partial CDR3 DNA: TGTGCCAGCAGCCCCCGGACAGGGTCGATGTCTGAA. This encodes CASSPRTGSMSE. The full CDR3 protein is CASSPRTGSMSEAFF.

In this sample, this clone turned up many times. The missing CDR3 end, 3 residues past where the read stops, is filled in from the germline J gene. V and J are TRBV20-1 and TRBJ2-5, with 8 nucleotides matching TRBD2. The CDR3 runs 14 residues. Unmatched junction bases numbered 7, after V lost 6 bases and J lost 1 base. The germline gives CDR1 DFQATT, CDR2 SNEGSKA (reference sequence). The CDR3: CSANPGGAQETQYF. Incomplete CDR3 DNA: TGCAGTGCGAACCCCGGGGGGGCCCAAGAGACC.

This clone turned up a few times. The CDR3 goes on 3 residues after the read ends, and that part is filled in from the germline J gene. V and J are TRBV25-1 and TRBJ1-5; no reliable D call. V was clipped by 3 bases and J by 8 bases, with 14 bases between them. Germline V gene sequence: CDR1 MGHDK, CDR2 SYGVNS. The CDR3 is 14 amino acids. Incomplete CDR3 DNA: TGTGCCAGCAGTGATTTAGGCGGGTTGGAGCCC. Amino acid sequence: CASSDLGGLEP. The entire CDR3 reads CASSDLGGLEPQHF. The entire variable domain, with the rest obtained from reference TRBV25-1 and TRBJ1-5, is as follows: EADIYQTPRYLVIGTGKKITLECSQTMGHDKMYWYQQDPGMELHLIHYSYGVNSTEKGDLSSESTVSRIRTEHFPLTLESARPSHTSQYLCASSDLGGLEPQHFGDGTRLSIL.

This clone was seen at least ten times. The sequence runs out 3 residues before the end of the CDR3; the remainder is reconstructed from the germline J gene. V is TRBV5-4 and J is TRBJ1-2; maybe TRBD1 (6 bases). Germline V gives CDR1 SGHNT, CDR2 YYREEE (reference sequence). The length of the CDR3 is 16 residues. V lost 5 bases and J lost 4, with 21 bases in between. CDR3 bases read: TGTGCCAGCAGTACCCAGGTCGGGGGGGGCTTCTATGGC. Translated: CASSTQVGGGFYG. The whole CDR3 sequence is CASSTQVGGGFYGYTF.

This clone was picked up many times. The observed sequence ends 3 residues before the CDR3 terminus, with the missing tail filled in from the germline J gene. V and J are TRBV18 and TRBJ2-4, with 9 positions matching TRBD2. The CDR3 spans 17 residues. From germline, CDR1 is KGHSH and CDR2 LQKENI. V lost 0 bases, J lost 0 bases, and 3 bases stayed unmatched. The CDR3 region is CASSPPPSGVAKNIQYF. The CDR3 bases that were read are TGTGCCAGCTCACCACCTCCTAGCGGGGTAGCCAAAAACATT.

This clone has a count of ten or more. CDR3 DNA, as far as it was read: TGCGCCAGCAGTGACCAGCTAGGAGAGACC. Translation gives CASSDQLGET. From start to end, the CDR3 is CASSDQLGETQYF. The rearrangement links TRBV10-1 to TRBJ2-5, with D uncertain. Read coverage stops 3 residues before the CDR3 terminus; the germline J gene supplies the remainder. Germline loops: CDR1 WNHNN, CDR2 SYGVQD (reference sequence). The CDR3 has 13 amino acids. The V and J ends lost 3 bases and 4 bases respectively, with 9 bases between them.

In this sample, this clone turned up many times. The read ends 3 residues before the CDR3 terminus; that terminus is restored from the germline J gene. The chain joins TRBV12-3 or TRBV12-4 to TRBJ1-2; D remains unclear. V lost 5 bases and J 4 bases, leaving 17 bases between the germline ends. This CDR3 comprises 15 residues. CDR3 sequence reads: CASSAGVRASYGYTF. The part of the CDR3 DNA that was read is TGTGCCAGCAGTGCTGGCGTGCGGGCAAGCTATGGC.

This clone was counted many times. At one end, the junction sequence differs from germline, possibly due to a read error. The read is 3 residues too short to cover the CDR3 end, so that end is filled in from the germline J gene. The rearrangement uses TRBV10-1 and TRBJ2-4, with D possibly TRBD2 on 6 matching bases. CDR1 WNHNN and CDR2 SYGVQD come from the germline V gene (reference sequence). The CDR3 spans 12 residues. CDR3 DNA, as far as it was read: TGCGCCAGCAGGGAGTCCGGAGGGATT. This encodes CASRESGGI. The CDR3 as a whole reads CASRESGGIQYF.

This clone appeared many times. The sequence runs out 3 residues before the end of the CDR3; the remainder is reconstructed from the germline J gene. V usage is TRBV7-2 and J usage is TRBJ2-3; 10 nucleotides align to TRBD2. The ends lost 4 bases at V and 3 bases at J; junction bases unmatched: 1. CDR3 length: 14 amino acids. Germline lookup yields CDR1 SGHTA and CDR2 FQGNSA. The CDR3 loop is CASSSGLATDTQYF. CDR3 DNA (partial): TGTGCCAGCAGCTCGGGACTAGCGACAGATACG. Full variable domain (remainder filled in from reference TRBV7-2 and TRBJ2-3): GAGVSQSPSNKVTEKGKDVELRCDPISGHTALYWYRQSLGQGLEFLIYFQGNSAPDKSGLPSDRFSAERTGGSVSTLTIQRTQQEDSAVYLCASSSGLATDTQYFGPGTRLTVL.

Sample share makes this clone medium-sized (0.01 to 0.1%). The observed sequence ends 3 residues before the CDR3 terminus, with the missing tail filled in from the germline J gene. The genes are TRBV19 and TRBJ2-1, with 14 bases that match TRBD2. The CDR3 length is 17 residues. V lost 5 bases and J lost 4; bases outside the gene matches: 7. CDR1 and CDR2 from the germline V gene are LNHDA and SQIVND (reference sequence). Partial CDR3 DNA: TGTGCCAGTAGTGAGAGACTAGCGGGAGGGGGATACAATGAG. It specifies CASSERLAGGGYNE. The full-length CDR3 reads as CASSERLAGGGYNEQFF.

This clone was observed many times. The read stops 3 residues short of the end of the CDR3; the missing end is completed from the germline J gene. The chain has TRBV18 and TRBJ2-5; no clear D. Trimming pared 10 bases from V and 4 bases from J, leaving 16 bases between. CDR1 and CDR2 (germline): KGHSH, LQKENI. The CDR3 sequence is 13 residues long. The CDR3 bases that were read are TGTGCCACCCGACTGGCCCCGGGAGAGACC. Its protein product is CATRLAPGET. The complete CDR3 protein is CATRLAPGETQYF.

In its sample, this clone was seen many times. The read terminates 3 residues before the CDR3 end, so the remaining end is supplied by the germline J gene. The chain combines TRBV12-3 or TRBV12-4 with TRBJ2-5; TRBD2 aligns across 11 bases. The CDR3 totals 15 residues. The V and J ends lost 1 base and 3 bases, in that order; junction bases with no gene match: 1. The DNA read from the CDR3 is TGTGCCAGCAGTTTAGAGGGACTAGCGGAAGAGACC. Its translation is CASSLEGLAEET. The CDR3, in full, reads CASSLEGLAEETQYF.

This clone was counted ten times or more. Incomplete CDR3 DNA: TGTGCCAGCAGTGACGGACTTTGGGAGACCGGGGAG. Its translation is CASSDGLWETGE. The complete CDR3 sequence is CASSDGLWETGELFF. This chain uses TRBV2 with TRBJ2-2, with a weak D call TRBD2 (5 bases). The DNA ends 3 residues before the CDR3 does, and the rest of the CDR3 is filled in from the germline J gene. Trimming took 3 bases from V and 5 from J, leaving 13 bases between them. The CDR3 length is 15 residues. Germline V CDR1 and CDR2: SNHLY, FYNNEI.

This clone appeared many times. The CDR3 is cut off 3 residues early in the read; its end comes from the germline J gene. The rearrangement joins TRBV19 to TRBJ2-7; TRBD1 might be the D (6 bases). This CDR3 has 13 amino acids. Germline V gene sequence: CDR1 LNHDA, CDR2 SQIVND (reference sequence). V was pared by 6 bases and J by 3 bases, with 12 bases between. Partial CDR3 DNA: TGTGCCAGTAGGGGCCAGGGACACTACGAG. It encodes CASRGQGHYE. The complete CDR3 protein is CASRGQGHYEQYF.

At least ten counts were recorded for this clone. The read ends 3 residues shy of where the CDR3 ends; the end is completed using the germline J gene. This rearrangement joins TRBV2 to TRBJ2-7; 8 bases are a match to TRBD1. Germline CDR1 and CDR2: SNHLY and FYNNEI. V was pared by 6 bases and J by 3 bases, with 1 base of the junction left unmatched. The CDR3 has 12 amino acids. The CDR3 protein is CASRGTGYEQYF. The DNA read from the CDR3 is TGTGCCAGCAGGGGGACAGGCTACGAG.

This clone was found many times. The CDR3 end falls 3 residues outside the read, so it is completed with the germline J gene. The chain recombines TRBV20-1 with TRBJ2-3; tentative D call: TRBD2 (5 bases). Germline V CDR1 and CDR2: DFQATT, SNEGSKA (reference sequence). Between the trimmed V and J ends, which lost 5 bases and 5 bases, there was a span of 17 bases. The CDR3 contains 14 residues. CDR3 DNA (partial): TGCAGTGCTGTCCTCAGAGGGCTTAGAGATACG. Translation gives CSAVLRGLRDT. The whole CDR3 is CSAVLRGLRDTQYF.